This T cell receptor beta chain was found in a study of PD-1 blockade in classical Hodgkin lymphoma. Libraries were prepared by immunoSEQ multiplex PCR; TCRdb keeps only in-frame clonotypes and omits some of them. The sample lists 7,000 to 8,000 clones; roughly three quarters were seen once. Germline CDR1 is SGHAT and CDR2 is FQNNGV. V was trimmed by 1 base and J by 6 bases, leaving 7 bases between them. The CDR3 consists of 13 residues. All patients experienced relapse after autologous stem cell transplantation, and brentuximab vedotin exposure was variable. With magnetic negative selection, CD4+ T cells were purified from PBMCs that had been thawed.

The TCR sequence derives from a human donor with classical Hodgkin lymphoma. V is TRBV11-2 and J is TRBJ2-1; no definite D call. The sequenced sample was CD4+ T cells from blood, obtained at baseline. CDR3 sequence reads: CASSLGHPNEQFF. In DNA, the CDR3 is TGTGCCAGCAGCTTAGGTCACCCCAATGAGCAGTTCTTC.